This T cell receptor beta chain came from a study of identical twins. Overall study findings and caveats: Excess low generation probability was seen in twin-shared out-of-frame alpha sequences.

The donors were all healthy and Caucasian. There are many counts of this clonotype. Its antigen remains unknown. The germline V and J ends were trimmed by 5 bases and 11 bases, with 15 bases remaining between them. From germline, CDR1 is MNHNS and CDR2 SASEGT. The CDR3 has 12 residues. TCRdb used MiXCR to reprocess the 5' RACE reads, holding one entry per CDR3 protein. In the table there are around 650,000 distinct CDR3 sequences, around 7.5% of which are singletons. The data were also submitted as part of a second study, on yellow fever vaccine responses in identical twins.

The sequenced material came from PBMCs. This TCR was recovered from a woman aged 18-29 years in good health. The gene calls are TRBV6-1 and TRBJ1-1, with D perhaps TRBD1 (6 bases). The CDR3 coding sequence is TGTGCCAGCAGTAGGGGGGCGATGGAGGCTTTCTTT. Protein product: CASSRGAMEAFF.